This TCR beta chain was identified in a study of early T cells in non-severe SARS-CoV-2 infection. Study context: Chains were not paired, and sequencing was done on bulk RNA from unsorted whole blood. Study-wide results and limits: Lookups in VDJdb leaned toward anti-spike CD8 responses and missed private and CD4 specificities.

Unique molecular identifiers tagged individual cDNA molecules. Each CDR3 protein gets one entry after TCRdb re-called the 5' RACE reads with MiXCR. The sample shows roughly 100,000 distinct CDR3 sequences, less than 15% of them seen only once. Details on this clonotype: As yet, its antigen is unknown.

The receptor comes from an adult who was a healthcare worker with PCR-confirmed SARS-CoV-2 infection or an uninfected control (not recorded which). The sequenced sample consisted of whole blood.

This CDR3 is CSAKDRVHEQYF. CDR3 bases: TGCAGTGCCAAAGACAGGGTTCACGAGCAGTACTTC. The chain combines TRBV20-1 with TRBJ2-7; TRBD1 aligns across 7 bases. Germline V gene data show CDR1 as DFQATT and CDR2 as SNEGSKA (reference sequence). The CDR3 loop spans 12 amino acids. V was clipped by 6 bases and J by 5 bases; unmatched bases: 7.